These 9 T cell receptor beta chains were all obtained from the same sample, sequenced in a study of graft-versus-host responses after intestinal transplantation. What these receptors recognize is not known. TCRdb keeps only in-frame clones here, not all; method: immunoSEQ multiplex PCR. The repertoire holds about 120,000 clones, with about 93% as singletons. The sequencing used unstimulated CD4+ T cells sorted from spleen or lymph node cells, collected before intestinal transplant. These receptors were taken from a human donor who received an intestinal transplant.

The sample holds one count of this clone. V gene TRBV28 combines with J gene TRBJ1-1; 7 bases fit TRBD1. The CDR3 sequence is 14 residues long. Germline lookup yields CDR1 MDHEN and CDR2 SYDVKM. The J segment lost 5 bases and the V segment lost 5 bases, leaving 8 bases of the junction unmatched. The CDR3 is CASSPSYRGTEAFF. CDR3 DNA: TGTGCCAGCAGTCCATCATACAGGGGAACTGAAGCTTTCTTT.

The chain carries TRBV7-8 and TRBJ1-4; perhaps TRBD1 as D (5 bases). The germline V and J ends were trimmed by 4 bases and 9 bases, with 24 bases remaining between them. The CDR3 has 17 residues. Germline V gene sequence: CDR1 SGHVS, CDR2 FQNEAQ. CDR3 loop: CASSSTVGRRVDQKLFF. The CDR3 DNA reads TGTGCCAGCAGCTCAACTGTGGGACGTCGGGTCGATCAAAAACTGTTTTTT.

This sequence joins TRBV20-1 and TRBJ1-2, with a weak D call TRBD1 (5 bases). V was cut by 0 bases and J by 9 bases, with 8 bases left in between. This CDR3 region has 11 residues. The V gene's germline CDR1 is DFQATT and CDR2 SNEGSKA (reference sequence). Here the CDR3 reads CSARDQGSYTF. Written as DNA, the CDR3 is TGCAGTGCTAGAGATCAGGGAAGCTACACCTTC.

This rearrangement joins TRBV11-3 to TRBJ2-7; 7 bases line up with TRBD2. From germline, CDR1 is SGHNT and CDR2 YENEEA. V shed 5 bases and J 5 bases; nucleotides not matched to a gene: 6. The CDR3 has 13 residues. The CDR3 loop is CASSPTRGDEQYF. As DNA, the CDR3 is TGTGCCAGCAGCCCAACCCGGGGGGACGAGCAGTACTTC.

This sequence joins TRBV5-6 and TRBJ2-4; D ambiguous. This CDR3 has 14 amino acids. Deletions cut 4 bases from V and 5 bases from J, with 13 bases between. Germline CDR1 SGHDT, CDR2 YYEEEE. The CDR3 spells CASSRTGPQNIQYF. The CDR3 nucleotides read TGTGCCAGCAGCCGCACCGGGCCCCAAAACATTCAGTACTTC.

The rearrangement joins TRBV7-2 to TRBJ2-7; D uncertain. Between the trimmed V and J ends, which lost 5 bases and 2 bases, there was a span of 16 bases. The length of the CDR3 is 15 residues. Germline V gene data show CDR1 as SGHTA and CDR2 as FQGNSA. The DNA for the CDR3 is TGTGCCAGCAGCGCTCCACCGCACAGAGCCTACGAGCAGTACTTC. This sequence encodes CASSAPPHRAYEQYF. The full variable domain, completed using reference TRBV7-2 and TRBJ2-7, is GAGVSQSPSNKVTEKGKDVELRCDPISGHTALYWYRQSLGQGLEFLIYFQGNSAPDKSGLPSDRFSAERTGGSVSTLTIQRTQQEDSAVYLCASSAPPHRAYEQYFGPGTRLTVT.

J is TRBJ2-1 and V is TRBV28; D not resolved. Trimming removed 4 bases at V and 4 bases at J, with 5 bases between. Germline V gene data show CDR1 as MDHEN and CDR2 as SYDVKM. This CDR3 has 12 residues. The CDR3 loop is CASSSQYNEQFF. For the CDR3, the DNA is TGTGCCAGCAGTTCACAGTACAATGAGCAGTTCTTC.

CDR3 DNA: TGCGCCAGCAGTGATTCCCCCCGTAGCCCTAGCACAGATACGCAGTATTTT. Translating it yields CASSDSPRSPSTDTQYF. V and J are TRBV10-2 and TRBJ2-3; D is undetermined. The CDR3 has 17 residues. The germline V gene has CDR1 WSHSY and CDR2 SAAADI. Between the trimmed V and J ends, which lost 3 bases and 0 bases, there was a span of 16 bases.

J is TRBJ2-1 and V is TRBV5-1; the match to TRBD1 covers 8 bases. Germline CDR1 and CDR2: SGHRS and YFSETQ. CDR3 length: 15 amino acids. Trimming removed 1 base from V and 6 bases from J; junction bases left unmatched: 6. CDR3 in amino acids: CASSLSAGGFNEQFF. The CDR3 DNA is TGCGCCAGCAGCTTGTCGGCAGGGGGCTTCAATGAGCAGTTCTTC. The variable domain in full, completed from reference TRBV5-1 and TRBJ2-1, reads KAGVTQTPRYLIKTRGQQVTLSCSPISGHRSVSWYQQTPGQGLQFLFEYFSETQRNKGNFPGRFSGRQFSNSRSEMNVSTLELGDSALYLCASSLSAGGFNEQFFGPGTRLTVL.